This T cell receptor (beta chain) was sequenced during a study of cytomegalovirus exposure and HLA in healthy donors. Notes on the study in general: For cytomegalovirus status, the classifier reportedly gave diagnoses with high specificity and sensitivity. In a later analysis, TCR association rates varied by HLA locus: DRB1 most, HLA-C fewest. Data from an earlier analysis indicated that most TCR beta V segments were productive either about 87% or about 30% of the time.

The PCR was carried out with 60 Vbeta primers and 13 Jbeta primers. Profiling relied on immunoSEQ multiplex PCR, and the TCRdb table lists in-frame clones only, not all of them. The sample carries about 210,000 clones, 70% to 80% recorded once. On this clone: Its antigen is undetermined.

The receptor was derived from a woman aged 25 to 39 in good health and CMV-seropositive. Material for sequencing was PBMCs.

The DNA for the CDR3 is TGTGCCAGCAGCCCCCTCGTCGCAACTAATGAAAAACTGTTTTTT. Its protein is CASSPLVATNEKLFF. This chain connects TRBV5-5 to TRBJ1-4; D is undetermined. The CDR3 consists of 15 residues. The germline V and J ends were trimmed by 4 bases and 0 bases, with 10 bases remaining between them. Germline V gene lookup returns CDR1 SGHKS and CDR2 YYEKEE (reference sequence). Based on the CDR3 plus reference TRBV5-5 and TRBJ1-4, the full variable domain is DAGVTQSPTHLIKTRGQQVTLRCSPISGHKSVSWYQQVLGQGPQFIFQYYEKEERGRGNFPDRFSARQFPNYSSELNVNALLLGDSALYLCASSPLVATNEKLFFGSGTQLSVL.